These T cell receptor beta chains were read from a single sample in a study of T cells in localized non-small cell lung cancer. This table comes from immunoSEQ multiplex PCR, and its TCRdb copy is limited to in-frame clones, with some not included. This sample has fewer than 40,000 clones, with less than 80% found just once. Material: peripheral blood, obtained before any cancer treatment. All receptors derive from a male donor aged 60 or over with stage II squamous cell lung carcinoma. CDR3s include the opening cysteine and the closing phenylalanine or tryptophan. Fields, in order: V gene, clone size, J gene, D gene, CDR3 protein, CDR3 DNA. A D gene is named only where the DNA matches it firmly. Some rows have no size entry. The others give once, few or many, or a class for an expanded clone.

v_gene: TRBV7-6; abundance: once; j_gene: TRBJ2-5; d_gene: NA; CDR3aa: CASSLMIVEETQYF; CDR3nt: TGTGCCAGCAGCTTAATGATAGTGGAAGAGACCCAGTACTTC
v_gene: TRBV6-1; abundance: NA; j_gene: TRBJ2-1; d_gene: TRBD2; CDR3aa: CASIGLAVYNEQFF; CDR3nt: TGTGCCAGCATCGGCCTAGCGGTCTACAATGAGCAGTTCTTC
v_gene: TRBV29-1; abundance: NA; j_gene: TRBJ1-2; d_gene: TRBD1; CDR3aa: CSGTGAGGFYGYTF; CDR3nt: TGCAGCGGTACAGGGGCAGGGGGCTTCTATGGCTACACCTTC
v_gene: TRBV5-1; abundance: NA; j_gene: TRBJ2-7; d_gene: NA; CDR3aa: CASSFYGSGNEQYF; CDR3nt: TGCGCCAGCAGCTTTTACGGGAGTGGAAACGAGCAGTACTTC
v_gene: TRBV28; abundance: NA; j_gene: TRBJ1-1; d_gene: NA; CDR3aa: CASSLTTAHTEAFF; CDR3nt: TGTGCCAGCAGTCTCACAACGGCTCACACTGAAGCTTTCTTT
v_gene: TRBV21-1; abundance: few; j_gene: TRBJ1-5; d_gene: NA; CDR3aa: CASSSQEGTGDLSNQPQHF; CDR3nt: TGTGCCAGCAGCTCCCAGGAGGGGACAGGGGATCTTAGCAATCAGCCCCAGCATTTT
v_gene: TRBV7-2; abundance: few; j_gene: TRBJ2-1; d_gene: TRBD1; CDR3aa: CASSPGTGLNEQFF; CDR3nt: TGTGCCAGCAGCCCCGGGACAGGCCTCAATGAGCAGTTCTTC
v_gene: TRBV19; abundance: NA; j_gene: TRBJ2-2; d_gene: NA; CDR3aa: CASTRGYSAGELFF; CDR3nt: TGTGCCAGTACTCGGGGTTATTCGGCCGGGGAGCTGTTTTTT
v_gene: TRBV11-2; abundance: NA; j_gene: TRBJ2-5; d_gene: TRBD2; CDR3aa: CASSYPAGHLQETQYF; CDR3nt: TGTGCCAGCAGCTATCCAGCGGGGCACCTACAAGAGACCCAGTACTTC
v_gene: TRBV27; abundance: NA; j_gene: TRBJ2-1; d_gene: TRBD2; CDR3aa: CASRGLAGSFYNEQFF; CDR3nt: TGTGCCAGCAGGGGTTTAGCGGGATCGTTCTACAATGAGCAGTTCTTC
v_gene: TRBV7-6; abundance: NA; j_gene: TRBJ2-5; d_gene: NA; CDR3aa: CASSGRQQETQYF; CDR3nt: TGTGCCAGCAGCGGGCGACAGCAAGAGACCCAGTACTTC
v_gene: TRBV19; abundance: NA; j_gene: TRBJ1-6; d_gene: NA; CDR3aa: CASQEKHRSSYNSPLHF; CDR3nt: TGTGCCAGTCAAGAAAAACATAGAAGCTCCTATAATTCACCCCTCCACTTT
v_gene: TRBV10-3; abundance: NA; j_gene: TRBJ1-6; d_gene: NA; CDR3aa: CAISSSGTEYSPLHF; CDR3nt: TGTGCCATCAGTAGCTCCGGGACCGAATACTCACCCCTCCACTTT
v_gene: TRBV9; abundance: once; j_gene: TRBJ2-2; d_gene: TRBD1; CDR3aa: CASSSRGRTGELFF; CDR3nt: TGTGCCAGCAGCTCCAGGGGGCGCACCGGGGAGCTGTTTTTT
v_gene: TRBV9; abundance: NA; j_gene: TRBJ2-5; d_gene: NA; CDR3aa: CASSAAVGYQETQYF; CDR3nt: TGTGCCAGCAGTGCTGCCGTGGGCTACCAAGAGACCCAGTACTTC
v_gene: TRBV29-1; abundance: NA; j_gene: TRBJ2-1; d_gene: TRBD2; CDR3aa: CSVESGLAGRNEQFF; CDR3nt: TGCAGCGTTGAGAGTGGTCTAGCGGGTCGCAATGAGCAGTTCTTC
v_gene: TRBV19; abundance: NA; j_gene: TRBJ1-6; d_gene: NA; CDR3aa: CASSNQAYNSPLHF; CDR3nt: TGTGCCAGTAGTAATCAAGCCTATAATTCACCCCTCCACTTT
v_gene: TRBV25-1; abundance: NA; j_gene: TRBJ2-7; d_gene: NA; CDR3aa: CASSDSRRGNYEQYF; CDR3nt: TGTGCCAGCAGTGACTCCCGAAGGGGGAACTACGAGCAGTACTTC
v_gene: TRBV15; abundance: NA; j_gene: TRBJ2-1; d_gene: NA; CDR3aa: CATSRRGGEGYNEQFF; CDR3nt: TGTGCCACCAGCAGAAGAGGGGGAGAAGGATACAATGAGCAGTTCTTC
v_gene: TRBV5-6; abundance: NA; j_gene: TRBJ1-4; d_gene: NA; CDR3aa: CASSSGVLGEKLFF; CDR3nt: TGTGCCAGCAGCTCGGGGGTTCTTGGTGAAAAACTGTTTTTT
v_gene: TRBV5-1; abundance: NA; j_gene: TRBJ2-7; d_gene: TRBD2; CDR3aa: CASSPLRAGGTYEQYF; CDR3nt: TGCGCCAGCAGTCCTCTCCGGGCGGGAGGTACCTACGAGCAGTACTTC
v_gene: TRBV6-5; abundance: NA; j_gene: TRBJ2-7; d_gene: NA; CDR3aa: CASSYSNSYEQYF; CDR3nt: TGTGCCAGCAGTTACTCGAATTCCTACGAGCAGTACTTC
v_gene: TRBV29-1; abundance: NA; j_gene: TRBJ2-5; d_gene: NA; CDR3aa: CSVEAVLGGGPRGETQYF; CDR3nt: TGCAGCGTTGAAGCGGTACTGGGGGGCGGGCCTAGAGGAGAGACCCAGTACTTC
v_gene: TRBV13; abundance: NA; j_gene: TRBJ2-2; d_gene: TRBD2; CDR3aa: CASIKLAGSNTGELFF; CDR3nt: TGTGCCAGCATCAAACTAGCGGGTTCGAACACCGGGGAGCTGTTTTTT
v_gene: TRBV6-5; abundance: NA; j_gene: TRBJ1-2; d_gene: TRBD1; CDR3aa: CASSPGQGSYTF; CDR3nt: TGTGCCAGCAGCCCTGGACAGGGGAGCTACACCTTC
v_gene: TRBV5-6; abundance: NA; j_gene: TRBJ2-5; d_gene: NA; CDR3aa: CASSFPTGLETQYF; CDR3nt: TGTGCCAGCAGCTTTCCCACAGGGTTGGAGACCCAGTACTTC
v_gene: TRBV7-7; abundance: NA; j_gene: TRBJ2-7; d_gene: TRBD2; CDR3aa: CASSPLAGANYEQYF; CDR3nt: TGTGCTAGCAGCCCACTAGCGGGGGCCAACTACGAGCAGTACTTC
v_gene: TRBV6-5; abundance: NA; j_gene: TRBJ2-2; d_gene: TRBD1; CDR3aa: CASSWTGVGTGELFF; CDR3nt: TGTGCCAGCAGTTGGACAGGGGTGGGCACCGGGGAGCTGTTTTTT
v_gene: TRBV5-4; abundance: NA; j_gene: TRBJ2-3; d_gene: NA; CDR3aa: CASSWRDAGRTDTQYF; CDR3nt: TGTGCCAGCAGCTGGAGGGATGCGGGGCGCACAGATACGCAGTATTTT
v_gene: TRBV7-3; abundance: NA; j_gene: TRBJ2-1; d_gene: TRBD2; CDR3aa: CASSLGLAAYNEQFF; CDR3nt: TGTGCCAGCAGCTTAGGACTAGCGGCATACAATGAGCAGTTCTTC
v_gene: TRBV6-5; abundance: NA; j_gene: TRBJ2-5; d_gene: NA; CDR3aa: CASSLAGAGETQYF; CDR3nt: TGTGCCAGCAGTTTGGCAGGGGCAGGAGAGACCCAGTACTTC
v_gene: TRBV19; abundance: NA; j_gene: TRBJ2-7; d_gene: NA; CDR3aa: CASSSSPRDSRYNEQYF; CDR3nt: TGTGCCAGTAGTTCCTCCCCCCGGGACTCCCGCTACAACGAGCAGTACTTC
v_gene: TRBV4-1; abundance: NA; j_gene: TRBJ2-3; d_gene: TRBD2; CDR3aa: CASSQFGLAGGSTDTQYF; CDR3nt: TGCGCCAGCAGCCAATTCGGACTAGCGGGAGGGTCCACAGATACGCAGTATTTT
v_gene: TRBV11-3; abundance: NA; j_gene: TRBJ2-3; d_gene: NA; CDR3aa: CASSLESGSTDTQYF; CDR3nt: TGTGCCAGCAGCTTAGAGAGCGGGAGCACAGATACGCAGTATTTT
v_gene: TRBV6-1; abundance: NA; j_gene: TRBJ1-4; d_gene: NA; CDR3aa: CASSQGHYNEKLFF; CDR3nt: TGTGCCAGCAGTCAGGGACACTATAATGAAAAACTGTTTTTT
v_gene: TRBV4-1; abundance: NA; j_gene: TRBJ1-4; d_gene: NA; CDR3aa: CASSQVRPDSPANEKLFF; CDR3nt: TGCGCCAGCAGCCAAGTACGGCCCGATTCTCCGGCTAATGAAAAACTGTTTTTT
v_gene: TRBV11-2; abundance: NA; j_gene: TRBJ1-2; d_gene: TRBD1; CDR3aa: CASSLSRTGYRYGYTF; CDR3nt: TGTGCCAGCAGCTTATCCAGGACAGGTTACCGGTATGGCTACACCTTC
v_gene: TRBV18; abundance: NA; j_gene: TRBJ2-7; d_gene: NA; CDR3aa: CASSPGLVSYEQYF; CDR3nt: TGTGCCAGCTCACCAGGACTCGTATCCTACGAGCAGTACTTC
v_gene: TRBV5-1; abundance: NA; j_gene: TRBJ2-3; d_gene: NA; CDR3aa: CASSLALQGTDTQYF; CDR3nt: TGCGCCAGCAGCTTAGCTCTGCAGGGCACAGATACGCAGTATTTT
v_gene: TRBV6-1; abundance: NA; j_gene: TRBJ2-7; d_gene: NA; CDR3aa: CASLTDSEQYF; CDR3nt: TGTGCCAGTCTGACAGATAGCGAGCAGTACTTC
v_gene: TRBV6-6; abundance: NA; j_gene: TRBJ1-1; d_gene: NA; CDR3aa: CASSYPGAGITEAFF; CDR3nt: TGTGCCAGCAGTTACCCAGGGGCAGGCATCACTGAAGCTTTCTTT
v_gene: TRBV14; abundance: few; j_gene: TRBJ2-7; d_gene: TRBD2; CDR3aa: CASSPPGSGMGSYEQYF; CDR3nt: TGTGCCAGCAGCCCCCCGGGGAGCGGGATGGGCTCCTACGAGCAGTACTTC
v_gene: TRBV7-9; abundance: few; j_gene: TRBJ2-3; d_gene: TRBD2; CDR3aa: CAFSGGDEAQYF; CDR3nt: TGTGCCTTCAGCGGGGGGGACGAGGCGCAGTATTTT
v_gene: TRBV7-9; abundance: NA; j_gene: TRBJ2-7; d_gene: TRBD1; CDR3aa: CASSRADRGVYEQYF; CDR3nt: TGTGCCAGCAGCCGAGCGGACAGGGGTGTCTACGAGCAGTACTTC
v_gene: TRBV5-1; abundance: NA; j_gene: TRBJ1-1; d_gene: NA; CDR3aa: CASSLGRTGSGTEAFF; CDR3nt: TGCGCCAGCAGCTTGGGGCGGACGGGCTCGGGCACTGAAGCTTTCTTT
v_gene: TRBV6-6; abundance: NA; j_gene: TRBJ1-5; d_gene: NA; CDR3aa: CASSLGSGQGNQPQHF; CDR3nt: TGTGCCAGCAGTCTGGGTTCAGGGCAGGGCAATCAGCCCCAGCATTTT
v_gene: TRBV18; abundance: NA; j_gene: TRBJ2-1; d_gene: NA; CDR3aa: CASSPPIRGDYNEQFF; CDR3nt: TGTGCCAGCTCACCACCGATCCGCGGGGATTACAATGAGCAGTTCTTC
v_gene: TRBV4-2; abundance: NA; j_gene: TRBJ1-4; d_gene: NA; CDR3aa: CASSQDWGEKLFF; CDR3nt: TGTGCCAGCAGCCAAGATTGGGGGGAGAAACTGTTTTTT
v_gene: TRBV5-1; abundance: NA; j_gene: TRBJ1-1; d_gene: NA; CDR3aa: CASSSGQSNTEAFF; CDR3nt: TGCGCCAGCAGCTCCGGACAGTCGAACACTGAAGCTTTCTTT